One and the same sample provided the 20 T cell receptor beta chains below, sequenced in a study of T-cell memory formation after mild COVID-19. TCRdb re-analysed the 5' RACE reads in MiXCR, keeping a single row per CDR3 protein. This table holds 200,000 to 300,000 distinct CDR3 sequences, around 15% found once. Sequenced material: PBMCs or a T cell subset sorted from them (not recorded which). All receptors come from a man younger than 35 who had mild COVID-19 (a few samples of this study predate the infection). Cell type and time point are not known.

This sequence joins TRBV7-2 and TRBJ2-1; D is unresolved. Trimming left V 1 base short and J 8 bases short, with 12 bases between. The CDR3 runs 14 residues. Germline CDR1 and CDR2: SGHTA and FQGNSA. The CDR3 sequence is CASSLGPWVHEQFF. The CDR3 DNA sequence: TGTGCCAGCAGCTTAGGGCCGTGGGTGCATGAGCAGTTCTTC.

This clonotype was seen only a few times. The rearrangement links TRBV29-1 to TRBJ2-1; possible D gene TRBD1, 6 bases. There are 11 residues in the CDR3. V lost 5 bases, J lost 11 bases, and 13 bases lay in between. Germline V gene data show CDR1 as SQVTM and CDR2 as ANQGSEA. The CDR3 reads CSVTGQPQQFF. For the CDR3, the DNA is TGCAGCGTTACTGGACAGCCTCAGCAGTTCTTC.

The gene calls are TRBV6-1 and TRBJ1-5; maybe TRBD1 (6 bases). The CDR3 contains 14 residues. The germline V and J ends were trimmed by 6 bases and 7 bases, with 16 bases remaining between them. Per germline, CDR1 MNHNS and CDR2 SASEGT. The chain's CDR3 is CASRGGGSWQPQHF. The CDR3 nucleotides read TGTGCCAGCAGAGGGGGGGGGTCGTGGCAGCCCCAGCATTTT.

In its sample, this clonotype was seen many times. The genes are TRBV4-2 and TRBJ1-2; D might be TRBD1 (6 bases). Germline V gives CDR1 LGHNA, CDR2 YNFKEQ. Trimming took 4 bases from V and 8 from J, leaving 17 bases between them. CDR3 length: 14 residues. The CDR3 loop reads CASSPTGGVGGYTF. CDR3 coding DNA: TGTGCCAGCAGCCCCACCGGGGGCGTCGGGGGCTACACCTTC.

This chain uses TRBV4-1 with TRBJ2-1; no clear D gene. Trimming cost V 3 bases and J 0 bases, with 12 bases left between them. The CDR3 extends over 16 amino acids. Germline V gene lookup returns CDR1 MGHRA and CDR2 YSYEKL. CDR3 residues: CASSQQDGSSYNEQFF. For the CDR3, the DNA is TGCGCCAGCAGCCAGCAGGACGGAAGCTCCTACAATGAGCAGTTCTTC.

The sample holds a few counts of this clonotype. V usage is TRBV7-2 and J usage is TRBJ2-6, with no clear D. CDR1 and CDR2 (germline): SGHTA, FQGNSA. This CDR3 has 11 amino acids. In nucleotides, the CDR3 is TGTGCGTCGCGAGGGGCCAACGTCCTGACTTTC. This gives the protein CASRGANVLTF.

This clonotype turned up a few times. V usage is TRBV7-2 and J usage is TRBJ2-3; 14 positions agree with TRBD2. Germline CDR1 is SGHTA and CDR2 is FQGNSA. J lost 5 bases, V lost 5 bases, and 9 bases had no gene match. The CDR3 spans 17 residues. CDR3 sequence: CASSTLTSGGGGDTQYF. The CDR3 DNA reads as TGTGCCAGCAGCACACTGACTAGCGGGGGGGGCGGAGATACGCAGTATTTT.

The chain links TRBV5-1 to TRBJ2-1; D is ambiguous. V lost 4 bases to trimming and J lost 1 base, with 12 bases between them. CDR3 length equals 15 residues. Germline CDR1 and CDR2: SGHRS and YFSETQ. DNA of the CDR3: TGCGCCAGCAGCGTTGGGATAAGTTCCTACAATGAGCAGTTCTTC. Translating gives CASSVGISSYNEQFF.

This clonotype was picked up many times. The chain is built from TRBV4-3 and TRBJ2-3, with D hard to call. Germline V gene lookup returns CDR1 LGHNA and CDR2 YSLEER. This CDR3 has 14 amino acids. V lost 3 bases, J lost 6 bases, and 13 bases lay in between. Here the CDR3 reads CASSQGSVADTQYF. As DNA, the CDR3 is TGCGCCAGCAGCCAGGGAAGTGTGGCGGATACGCAGTATTTT.

This clonotype was seen only a few times. Here the CDR3 reads CASTGHGIGDTEAFF. In DNA form, the CDR3 reads TGCGCCAGCACGGGGCACGGGATTGGGGACACTGAAGCTTTCTTT. J is TRBJ1-1 and V is TRBV5-1; D may be TRBD1 (5 bases). The ends were cut back, 6 bases at V and 3 bases at J, with 18 bases in the middle. Germline V CDR1 and CDR2: SGHRS, YFSETQ. This CDR3 comprises 15 residues.

The gene calls are TRBV12-3 or TRBV12-4 and TRBJ2-4; a weak D match, TRBD2 (5 bases). CDR3 length equals 13 residues. V gave up 4 bases and J gave up 8 bases, with 12 bases separating them. The CDR3 DNA reads as TGTGCCAGCAGTTACCGGGGTTATGACATTCAGTACTTC. Translating it yields CASSYRGYDIQYF.

The V and J genes are TRBV15 and TRBJ2-2; 8 positions agree with TRBD1. The CDR3 runs to 16 residues. The J segment lost 1 base and the V segment lost 5 bases, leaving 6 bases of the junction unmatched. CDR1 LNHNV and CDR2 YYDKDF come from the germline V gene (reference sequence). The CDR3 sequence is CATSPSDRVNTGELFF. CDR3 nucleotide sequence: TGTGCCACCAGCCCCTCGGACAGGGTGAACACCGGGGAGCTGTTTTTT.

This clonotype was seen a few times. The chain uses TRBV12-3 or TRBV12-4 and TRBJ1-6; a possible D gene is TRBD1 (5 bases). This CDR3 is 14 amino acids long. V lost 3 bases and J lost 7, with 10 bases in between. The CDR3 protein is CASSFRGRNSPLHF. The DNA for the CDR3 is TGTGCCAGCAGTTTTCGGGGGAGAAATTCACCCCTCCACTTT.

This clonotype was seen only a few times. One junction end disagrees with the germline gene, perhaps due to a read error. V gene TRBV7-9 combines with J gene TRBJ1-1, with 8 bases that match TRBD1. This CDR3 is 14 amino acids long. CDR1 is SEHNR and CDR2 is FQNEAQ in the germline V gene (reference sequence). The CDR3 is CASAEGQANTEAFF. The DNA of the CDR3 is TGTGCCAGCGCAGAGGGACAGGCGAACACTGAAGCCTTCTTT.

This clonotype has at least ten counts. The chain is built from TRBV12-3 or TRBV12-4 and TRBJ2-7; 8 bases map to TRBD1. There are 14 residues in the CDR3. V lost 5 bases to trimming and J lost 2 bases; unmatched junction nucleotides: 5. The CDR3 DNA reads TGTGCCAGCAGTAAAGGACAGGGCGCCTACGAGCAGTACGTC. Amino acids: CASSKGQGAYEQYV.

This clonotype turned up a few times. The gene calls are TRBV6-2 or TRBV6-3 and TRBJ1-5, with D possibly being TRBD1 (5 bases). The CDR3 is 12 residues long. Trimming removed 6 bases from V and 4 bases from J, with 7 bases in between. Germline V gene sequence: CDR1 MNHEY, CDR2 SVGEGT. The CDR3 DNA reads as TGTGCCAGCAGGACAGTTAATCAGCCCCAGCATTTT. Translating it yields CASRTVNQPQHF.

This clonotype was recorded many times. The V and J genes are TRBV7-2 and TRBJ1-2; D not certain. V was clipped by 5 bases and J by 4 bases, with 11 bases between them. The CDR3 is 13 amino acids. Germline V gene sequence: CDR1 SGHTA, CDR2 FQGNSA. As DNA, the CDR3 is TGTGCCAGCAGCCCGTACACTCTCTATGGCTACACCTTC. Translating gives CASSPYTLYGYTF.

The V call is TRBV7-2, the J call TRBJ2-2; 7 nucleotides agree with TRBD2. The germline V gene has CDR1 SGHTA and CDR2 FQGNSA. The CDR3 contains 13 residues. J lost 6 bases, V lost 5 bases, and 3 bases had no gene match. CDR3 DNA: TGTGCCAGCAGCCCCGGGGGGTCCGGGGAGCTGTTTTTT. It encodes CASSPGGSGELFF.

V usage is TRBV5-1 and J usage is TRBJ2-2, with 8 positions matching TRBD1. Trimming removed 4 bases from V and 5 bases from J; junction bases left unmatched: 7. Germline lookup yields CDR1 SGHRS and CDR2 YFSETQ. This CDR3 spans 15 amino acids. For the CDR3, the DNA is TGCGCCAGCAGCATAGGACAGGGCTTTACCGGGGAGCTGTTTTTT. It encodes CASSIGQGFTGELFF.

The table lists this clonotype with a few counts. The chain combines TRBV6-2 or TRBV6-3 with TRBJ1-6; D is possibly TRBD1 (5 bases). Trimming took off 6 bases at V and 6 bases at J, with 12 bases between the two ends. The V gene's germline CDR1 is MNHEY and CDR2 SVGEGT. This CDR3 comprises 14 residues. The CDR3 coding sequence is TGTGCCAGCAGACTACAGGTCCCTAATTCACCCCTCCACTTT. This encodes CASRLQVPNSPLHF.